The clone carrying this T cell receptor beta chain has just one count. Its antigen is not known. Assay used: immunoSEQ multiplex PCR; TCRdb lists only in-frame clones, some missing. The sample lists 140,000 or so clones, 92% occurring once. These data belong to a study of T cell responses to AZD1222 COVID-19 vaccine. This CDR3 has 12 residues. Germline lookup yields CDR1 MNHEY and CDR2 SMNVEV (reference sequence). V gave up 5 bases and J gave up 3 bases, with 8 bases separating them. Study observations and caveats: A mostly white British donor set with more females was recruited, and clonal diversity was possibly underestimated. Repertoires were obtained solely post-peak T cell response.

V is TRBV27 and J is TRBJ2-7; D perhaps matches TRBD2 (6 bases). The source was peripheral blood, collected 28 days after the second AZD1222 dose. The receptor's source is an adult who received the AZD1222 COVID-19 vaccine. The CDR3 DNA reads TGTGCCAGCAGTGCCGGGGGCTACGAGCAGTACTTC. This sequence encodes CASSAGGYEQYF.